This T cell receptor (beta chain) is from a study of shared clonotypes between healthy human individuals. Overall study context: The plates for each donor numbered three CD4 naive, three CD4 memory, two CD8 naive and one CD8 memory.

Findings of the study overall: Relative to memory subsets, naive subsets generally showed larger estimated richness. Sharing of clonotypes among donors was expected to vary with sequencing depth. The rarefaction results pointed to incomplete sorted-subset sequencing despite large depth.

Some clones are missing from TCRdb's copy, which holds only in-frame ones; the method was immunoSEQ multiplex PCR. The sample has under 700,000 clones; approximately 95% are singletons. On this clone: Its target is unknown.

Trimming took 4 bases from V and 1 from J, leaving 9 bases between them. CDR1 SGHDT and CDR2 YYEEEE come from the germline V gene. The CDR3 consists of 13 residues. Naive CD8 cells lacked CD45RO and underwent positive selection for CCR7, leaving out terminally differentiated effector memory CD45RA+ cells. The chain is built from TRBV5-6 and TRBJ2-7, with D possibly called TRBD1 or TRBD2 (5 bases each). This TCR was sampled from a woman aged 30 to 39 in good health. Source material: naive CD8+ T cells sorted from blood. The CDR3 region has the DNA TGTGCCAGCAGCCCTTGGGGGTCCTACGAGCAGTACTTC. It specifies CASSPWGSYEQYF.